These 18 T cell receptor beta chains share one sample of origin, sequenced in a study of human T cells and chemical hapten exposure. Noted time point: pre-sensitization, week 0. Treatment of the sample: therapeutic diphenylcyclopropenone sensitization with weekly scalp DPC. TCRdb itself ran the RACE reads through MiXCR, one entry per CDR3 protein. The table shows around 380,000 distinct CDR3 sequences, with approximately 5% occurring only once. This specimen consisted of whole blood, obtained in connection with sensitization to the hapten diphenylcyclopropenone (DPC). The receptors come from a woman aged 18-29 years with alopecia areata. Some clones in this sample may be carry-over from other donors' samples.

By proportion, this clonotype is large. The chain links TRBV6-2 or TRBV6-3 to TRBJ1-6; D perhaps matches TRBD1 (6 bases). With 4 bases removed from V and 0 bases from J, the gap between germline ends came to 19 bases. Germline CDR1 reads MNHEY; CDR2 reads SVGEGT. This CDR3 has 19 amino acids. This CDR3 reads CASSFRQAADSSYNSPLHF. The DNA for the CDR3 is TGTGCCAGCAGTTTCCGACAGGCCGCCGATAGCTCCTATAATTCACCCCTCCACTTT.

This clonotype was detected ten times or more. This chain connects TRBV27 to TRBJ1-2, with D perhaps TRBD1 (6 bases). The CDR3 runs 13 residues. V shed 3 bases and J shed 7 bases, with 12 bases lying between them. Germline V gene data show CDR1 as MNHEY and CDR2 as SMNVEV (reference sequence). This CDR3 reads CASSLEGGLGYTF. The CDR3 DNA follows: TGTGCCAGCAGTTTGGAAGGGGGGCTTGGCTACACCTTC.

The V gene is TRBV29-1, the J gene TRBJ2-1; the D gene could be TRBD1 or TRBD2 (5 bases each). This CDR3 is built from 10 residues. Looked up from germline, CDR1 is SQVTM and CDR2 is ANQGSEA. Trimming removed 7 bases from V and 5 bases from J, with 6 bases in between. CDR3 protein: CSGGDNEQFF. In nucleotides, the CDR3 is TGCAGCGGAGGGGACAATGAGCAGTTCTTC.

This rearrangement joins TRBV6-5 to TRBJ2-7, with D perhaps TRBD2 (6 bases). There are 15 residues in the CDR3. Trimming removed 0 bases from V and 3 bases from J, with 12 bases in between. Germline V lookup: CDR1 MNHEY, CDR2 SVGAGI. DNA of the CDR3: TGTGCCAGCAGTTACTCGACGGGGGAAAGCTACGAGCAGTACTTC. It specifies CASSYSTGESYEQYF.

V and J are TRBV28 and TRBJ1-5, with 7 bases that match TRBD1. From germline, CDR1 is MDHEN and CDR2 SYDVKM. The CDR3 length is 17 residues. V dropped 4 bases and J dropped 4; count of bases not matched to a gene: 13. CDR3 nucleotides: TGTGCCAGCAGTTCGGAAGTCCGGACAGGTCCTAATCAGCCCCAGCATTTT. Residues: CASSSEVRTGPNQPQHF.

This clonotype was observed a handful of times. This rearrangement joins TRBV4-3 to TRBJ2-3; D call uncertain. The CDR3 length is 13 residues. Germline V gene sequence: CDR1 LGHNA, CDR2 YSLEER. Deletions cut 2 bases from V and 3 bases from J, with 6 bases between. CDR3 in DNA: TGCGCCAGCAGCCAATCGGTAACAGATACGCAGTATTTT. Its protein product is CASSQSVTDTQYF.

This clonotype was detected a few times. The rearrangement links TRBV14 to TRBJ2-2, with 8 positions matching TRBD1. This CDR3 has 17 amino acids. J gave up 6 bases and V 4 bases, and 13 bases lay outside the gene matches. Per the germline V gene, CDR1 is SGHDN and CDR2 is FVKESK. CDR3 in DNA: TGTGCCAGCAGCCGCACTGCGACAGGGGCATATCCCGGGGAGCTGTTTTTT. Protein sequence: CASSRTATGAYPGELFF.

This clonotype was picked up many times. The chain links TRBV18 to TRBJ2-3; D remains unclear. CDR3 size: 14 residues. With 2 bases removed from V and 2 bases from J, the gap between germline ends came to 8 bases. Germline CDR1 KGHSH, CDR2 LQKENI. CDR3 loop: CASSPTLSTDTQYF. In DNA, the CDR3 is TGTGCCAGCTCACCAACATTATCCACAGATACGCAGTATTTT.

The sample holds a few counts of this clonotype. This chain connects TRBV20-1 to TRBJ2-6; 7 nucleotides align to TRBD1. CDR3 length: 12 amino acids. Germline assignment: CDR1 DFQATT and CDR2 SNEGSKA (reference sequence). J was trimmed by 8 bases and V by 4 bases; bases with no gene match: 2. This CDR3 is CSATDRPNVLTF. CDR3 bases: TGCAGTGCTACGGACAGGCCCAACGTCCTGACTTTC.

The table lists this clonotype with many counts. The chain links TRBV5-1 to TRBJ2-7, with D uncertain. The CDR3 runs to 15 residues. CDR1 and CDR2 from the germline V gene are SGHRS and YFSETQ. The V and J ends lost 2 bases and 3 bases respectively, with 15 bases between them. The DNA for the CDR3 is TGCGCCAGCAGCTTCAACGGGTACCTCATCTACGAGCAGTACTTC. This gives the protein CASSFNGYLIYEQYF. The complete variable domain, with remaining parts taken from reference TRBV5-1 and TRBJ2-7, reads KAGVTQTPRYLIKTRGQQVTLSCSPISGHRSVSWYQQTPGQGLQFLFEYFSETQRNKGNFPGRFSGRQFSNSRSEMNVSTLELGDSALYLCASSFNGYLIYEQYFGPGTRLTVT.

In this sample, this clonotype turned up many times. The chain carries TRBV5-1 and TRBJ1-5; D unclear. Germline CDR1 reads SGHRS; CDR2 reads YFSETQ. This CDR3 has 15 amino acids. Trimming shortened V by 0 bases and J by 8 bases, and 15 bases separated the two germline ends. As DNA, the CDR3 is TGCGCCAGCAGCTTGGATGGTCTCACCTCGGAGCCCCAGCATTTT. Its protein is CASSLDGLTSEPQHF.

This clonotype has ten or more counts. The chain uses TRBV20-1 and TRBJ1-6; 8 bases agree with TRBD1. The J segment lost 7 bases and the V segment lost 5 bases, leaving 10 bases of the junction unmatched. This CDR3 is 15 amino acids long. Germline CDR1 DFQATT, CDR2 SNEGSKA (reference sequence). DNA for the CDR3: TGCAGTGCTTGGGGCGGACAGGGACACAATTCACCCCTCCACTTT. Translating gives CSAWGGQGHNSPLHF.

The chain combines TRBV7-9 with TRBJ1-1; the D is unclear. This CDR3 comprises 15 residues. Germline V gene data show CDR1 as SEHNR and CDR2 as FQNEAQ (reference sequence). V lost 3 bases and J lost 0, with 11 bases in between. DNA of the CDR3: TGTGCCAGCAGCTTGTCAGAGATCATGAACACTGAAGCTTTCTTT. This codes for CASSLSEIMNTEAFF. The complete variable domain, with remaining parts taken from reference TRBV7-9 and TRBJ1-1, reads DTGVSQNPRHKITKRGQNVTFRCDPISEHNRLYWYRQTLGQGPEFLTYFQNEAQLEKSRLLSDRFSAERPKGSFSTLEIQRTEQGDSAMYLCASSLSEIMNTEAFFGQGTRLTVV.

The rearrangement joins TRBV7-3 to TRBJ1-1; D is perhaps TRBD1 (5 bases). Germline V gene sequence: CDR1 SGHTA, CDR2 FQGTGA. The CDR3 is made up of 15 amino acids. V lost 6 bases and J lost 0, with 14 bases in between. CDR3 DNA: TGTGCCAGCAGTTTTAGTGGGGGATTGAACACTGAAGCTTTCTTT. Its protein product is CASSFSGGLNTEAFF. Full variable domain (missing parts from reference TRBV7-3 and TRBJ1-1): GAGVSQTPSNKVTEKGKYVELRCDPISGHTALYWYRQSLGQGPEFLIYFQGTGAADDSGLPNDRFFAVRPEGSVSTLKIQRTERGDSAVYLCASSFSGGLNTEAFFGQGTRLTVV.

The chain combines TRBV29-1 with TRBJ2-2; D is perhaps TRBD1 (6 bases). V shed 5 bases and J shed 4 bases, with 8 bases lying between them. This CDR3 spans 12 amino acids. Germline V gene sequence: CDR1 SQVTM, CDR2 ANQGSEA. The CDR3 DNA sequence: TGCAGCGTTCCCAGGGGCACCGGGGAGCTGTTTTTT. Amino acid sequence: CSVPRGTGELFF.

The V call is TRBV19, the J call TRBJ1-4; no clear D. CDR1 is LNHDA and CDR2 is SQIVND in the germline V gene (reference sequence). The V and J ends lost 4 bases and 4 bases respectively, with 10 bases between them. This CDR3 spans 14 amino acids. The CDR3 DNA is TGTGCCAGTAGTAAGCGGGGAAGTAATGAAAAACTGTTTTTT. Protein sequence: CASSKRGSNEKLFF.

This clonotype has a count of ten or more. This sequence joins TRBV10-3 and TRBJ1-2; D is unresolved. Germline V CDR1 and CDR2: ENHRY, SYGVKD. Trimming shortened V by 0 bases and J by 4 bases, and 9 bases separated the two germline ends. The length of the CDR3 is 14 residues. The chain's CDR3 is CAISESVPLYGYTF. The CDR3 nucleotides read TGTGCCATCAGTGAGTCGGTCCCCCTCTATGGCTACACCTTC.

The chain joins TRBV6-1 to TRBJ2-7; TRBD1 matches at 7 bases. Germline V lookup: CDR1 MNHNS, CDR2 SASEGT. This CDR3 is 11 amino acids long. The ends lost 5 bases at V and 6 bases at J; junction bases unmatched: 1. The CDR3 DNA reads as TGTGCCAGCAGTCGGGACAGCGAGCAGTACTTC. Translation gives CASSRDSEQYF.